This TCR beta chain was documented in a study of identical twins. Study outcomes and limitations: Models underpredicted monozygotic twin sharing of out-of-frame TCR alpha. One should note that invariant MAIT and iNKT cells could partly confound zero-insertion analyses. Weaker excess twin sharing was observed in beta out-of-frame sequences.

The cDNA had a unique molecular identifier and a template-switch universal primer site. TCRdb re-derived calls from the 5' RACE reads in MiXCR, one entry per CDR3 protein. The sample holds 420,000 or so distinct CDR3 sequences, less than 20% seen once. About this clonotype: Antigen specificity is unknown.

The length of the CDR3 is 16 residues. The V gene's germline CDR1 is KGHDR and CDR2 SFDVKD. Trimming removed 3 bases at V and 2 bases at J, with 13 bases between. The chain links TRBV24-1 to TRBJ1-5; no clear D. This clonotype was sampled from a man aged 45 to 65 in good health. The sample consisted of naive T cells sorted from blood. The CDR3 DNA sequence: TGTGCCACCAGTGATCCGGGCCTTGGGGGCAATCAGCCCCAGCATTTT. Its translation: CATSDPGLGGNQPQHF.